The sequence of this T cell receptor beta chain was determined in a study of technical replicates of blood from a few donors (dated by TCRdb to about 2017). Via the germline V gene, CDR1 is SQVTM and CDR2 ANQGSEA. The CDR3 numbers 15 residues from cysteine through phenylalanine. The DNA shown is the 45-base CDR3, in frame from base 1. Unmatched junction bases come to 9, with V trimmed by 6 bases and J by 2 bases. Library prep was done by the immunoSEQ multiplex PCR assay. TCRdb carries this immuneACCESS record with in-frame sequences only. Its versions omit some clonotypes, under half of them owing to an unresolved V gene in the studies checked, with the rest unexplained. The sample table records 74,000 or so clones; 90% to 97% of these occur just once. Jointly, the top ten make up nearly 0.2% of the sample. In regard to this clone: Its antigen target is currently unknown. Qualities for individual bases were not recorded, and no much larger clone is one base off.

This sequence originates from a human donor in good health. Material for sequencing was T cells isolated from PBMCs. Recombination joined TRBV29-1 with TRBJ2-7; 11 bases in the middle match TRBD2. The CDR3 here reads CSVELAGAGTYEQYF. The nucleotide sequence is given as TGCAGCGTGGAACTAGCGGGAGCCGGTACCTACGAGCAGTACTTC.